The 29 T cell receptor beta chains reported below all come from one sample, sequenced in a study of graft-versus-host responses after intestinal transplantation. The protocol was immunoSEQ multiplex PCR, while the TCRdb copy is restricted to in-frame clones and leaves out a portion. The sample lists 9,000 to 15,000 clones, roughly 77% occurring once. Graft material was processed, releasing intraepithelial and lamina propria lymphocytes. The specimen comprised ileum tissue, sampled around 140 days after intestinal transplantation. The receptor source for this set is a human patient who received an intestinal transplant, so some T cells may come from the graft donor.

V and J are TRBV7-2 and TRBJ2-1; 9 bases are a match to TRBD2. The CDR3 loop spans 16 amino acids. Germline trimming cut 3 bases from V and 7 bases from J; bases unmatched to any gene: 10. Germline V gene data show CDR1 as SGHTA and CDR2 as FQGNSA. The CDR3 loop is CASSFLRRGGKNEQFF. The CDR3 DNA reads as TGTGCCAGCAGCTTTCTCCGGCGGGGGGGCAAGAATGAGCAGTTCTTC.

This chain links TRBV7-9 with TRBJ1-1, with D possibly being TRBD1 (5 bases). V lost 4 bases and J lost 3, with 12 bases in between. This CDR3 is built from 14 residues. Germline CDR1 and CDR2: SEHNR and FQNEAQ (reference sequence). CDR3 bases: TGTGCCAGCAGCTGGGACTTGGAGTACACTGAAGCTTTCTTT. Encoded protein: CASSWDLEYTEAFF.

The chain has TRBV27 and TRBJ2-3; 9 bases align to TRBD1. CDR1 and CDR2 from the germline V gene are MNHEY and SMNVEV (reference sequence). The CDR3 spans 17 residues. V lost 5 bases to trimming and J lost 5 bases; unmatched junction nucleotides: 14. CDR3 nucleotide sequence: TGTGCCAGCAGTCCGGCCCCACAGGGGGCCGGAAAAGATACGCAGTATTTT. Protein product: CASSPAPQGAGKDTQYF.

V usage is TRBV2 and J usage is TRBJ2-7; 10 nucleotides line up with TRBD1. The CDR3 totals 13 residues. Germline trimming cut 8 bases from V and 0 bases from J; bases unmatched to any gene: 1. The germline gives CDR1 SNHLY, CDR2 FYNNEI. CDR3 sequence: CASRTGGSYEQYF. In DNA, the CDR3 is TGTGCCAGCCGGACAGGGGGCTCCTACGAGCAGTACTTC.

The chain couples TRBV6-6 to TRBJ1-5; possibly TRBD1 for D (5 bases). V lost 0 bases and J lost 8, with 17 bases in between. This CDR3 has 16 residues. The germline V gene encodes CDR1 MNHNY and CDR2 SVGAGI (reference sequence). CDR3 residues: CASSYSRIPGGKPQHF. CDR3 DNA sequence: TGTGCCAGCAGTTACTCGAGGATTCCGGGGGGGAAGCCCCAGCATTTT.

This clone was picked up one time. The chain combines TRBV7-2 with TRBJ2-1; 9 nucleotides agree with TRBD2. The CDR3 runs to 18 residues. Germline V gene sequence: CDR1 SGHTA, CDR2 FQGNSA. Trimming took 1 base from V and 4 from J; bases not matched to a gene: 11. The CDR3 DNA follows: TGTGCCAGCAGCTTAGGCCCGCCCAGACTAGCGGCGTACAATGAGCAGTTCTTC. This gives the protein CASSLGPPRLAAYNEQFF.

The chain links TRBV28 to TRBJ2-7; 11 nucleotides match TRBD2. With V trimmed by 5 bases and J by 3 bases, 3 bases remained unmatched. In germline, CDR1 is MDHEN, CDR2 SYDVKM. This CDR3 has 14 amino acids. CDR3 DNA sequence: TGTGCCAGCAGTATCCTAGCGGGAGGCTACGAGCAGTACTTC. Translated, it gives CASSILAGGYEQYF.

This clone was found once. The chain carries TRBV7-2 and TRBJ2-5, with 15 bases matching TRBD2. Trimming removed 4 bases from V and 13 bases from J; junction bases left unmatched: 7. The CDR3 totals 14 residues. Germline CDR1 reads SGHTA; CDR2 reads FQGNSA. Here the CDR3 DNA reads TGTGCCAGCAGCTCCCGGACTAGCGGGGGGGATGTGTACTTC. This sequence encodes CASSSRTSGGDVYF.

The gene calls are TRBV19 and TRBJ2-3, with D possibly matching TRBD2 (5 bases). This CDR3 is built from 16 residues. Between the trimmed V and J ends, which lost 1 base and 2 bases, there was a span of 13 bases. Germline CDR1 reads LNHDA; CDR2 reads SQIVND (reference sequence). The CDR3: CASSIAGIFLTDTQYF. CDR3 sequence (DNA): TGTGCCAGTAGTATAGCGGGAATCTTTCTCACAGATACGCAGTATTTT.

The genes are TRBV30 and TRBJ2-5; D is perhaps TRBD1 (5 bases). The CDR3 is 13 amino acids. Trimming removed 3 bases at V and 3 bases at J, with 11 bases between. Germline V CDR1 and CDR2: GTSNPN, SVGIG (reference sequence). This CDR3 reads CAWRGVGEETQYF. The CDR3 DNA reads as TGTGCCTGGAGAGGGGTTGGGGAAGAGACCCAGTACTTC.

Only a few counts were recorded for this clone. Germline and junction disagree at one end, which may indicate a read error. The CDR3 coding sequence is TGTGCCAGCTCGCCACCGAACAGGGCTGGAGGCTACACCTTC. Translation: CASSPPNRAGGYTF. The chain couples TRBV18 to TRBJ1-2, with D possibly being TRBD1 (6 bases). CDR3 length: 14 amino acids. Germline CDR1 KGHSH, CDR2 LQKENI.

This clone was seen only a few times. In nucleotides, the CDR3 is TGTGCCAGCAGCGTACAGGGGCGCAGGACAGATACGCAGTATTTT. Translation: CASSVQGRRTDTQYF. V and J are TRBV9 and TRBJ2-3; tentative D call: TRBD1 (6 bases). The CDR3 totals 15 residues. In germline, CDR1 is SGDLS, CDR2 YYNGEE. Trimming removed 1 base from V and 3 bases from J, with 12 bases in between.

This clone has more than one count but fewer than ten. This chain connects TRBV6-1 to TRBJ1-3, with 9 bases aligning to TRBD1. The CDR3 covers 15 residues. V was pared by 8 bases and J by 3 bases, with 8 bases of the junction left unmatched. Germline-derived CDR1 and CDR2 are MNHNS and SASEGT. The CDR3: CASGFTGGVGNTIYF. In DNA form, the CDR3 reads TGTGCCAGCGGGTTTACAGGGGGCGTTGGAAACACCATATATTTT.

The CDR3 here is CASSGAGLLTDTQYF. The CDR3 coding sequence is TGTGCCAGCAGCGGGGCGGGACTACTAACAGATACGCAGTATTTT. This chain connects TRBV7-6 to TRBJ2-3, with 7 nucleotides matching TRBD2. In germline, CDR1 is SGHVS, CDR2 FNYEAQ. V shed 5 bases, J shed 3 bases, and the junction held 8 bases outside the gene matches. The CDR3 length is 15 residues.

This chain links TRBV5-1 with TRBJ2-6; possibly TRBD1 for D (7 bases). Germline CDR1 and CDR2: SGHRS and YFSETQ. CDR3 length equals 18 residues. V gave up 0 bases and J gave up 6 bases, with 19 bases separating them. The CDR3: CASSLVQGGSLAANVLTF. The CDR3 DNA reads as TGCGCCAGCAGCTTGGTGCAGGGGGGATCTCTGGCGGCCAACGTCCTGACTTTC.

This chain connects TRBV2 to TRBJ1-3; D unclear. The CDR3 totals 14 residues. Looked up from germline, CDR1 is SNHLY and CDR2 is FYNNEI. Trimming left V 5 bases short and J 2 bases short, with 10 bases between. CDR3 DNA: TGTGCCAGCAGTTCCCAGTCACCTGGAAACACCATATATTTT. It codes for CASSSQSPGNTIYF.

This chain connects TRBV18 to TRBJ2-7; 16 nucleotides align to TRBD2. The CDR3 consists of 20 residues. The germline V gene has CDR1 KGHSH and CDR2 LQKENI. V trimming: 2 bases; J trimming: 0 bases; junction bases outside the gene matches: 10. The CDR3 DNA sequence: TGTGCCAGCTCACCAAGAAAGGGACTAGCGGGAGGGGGGGGCTCCTACGAGCAGTACTTC. Translation: CASSPRKGLAGGGGSYEQYF.

The chain links TRBV7-8 to TRBJ1-2, with D possibly matching TRBD1 (5 bases). Trimming shortened V by 3 bases and J by 7 bases, and 15 bases separated the two germline ends. The CDR3 covers 14 residues. Germline V CDR1 and CDR2: SGHVS, FQNEAQ. The CDR3 sequence is CASSLDPGSRGYTF. The DNA of the CDR3 is TGTGCCAGCAGCTTGGATCCAGGGTCGCGTGGCTACACCTTC.

The rearrangement links TRBV10-1 to TRBJ2-3; D is perhaps TRBD1 (6 bases). Deletions cut 7 bases from V and 4 bases from J, with 21 bases between. The CDR3 has 16 amino acids. Germline assignment: CDR1 WNHNN and CDR2 SYGVQD (reference sequence). Written as DNA, the CDR3 is TGCGCCAGCACACTAGGACAGCCTCGGAGATCAGATACGCAGTATTTT. Translating it yields CASTLGQPRRSDTQYF.

The chain links TRBV5-4 to TRBJ1-6; D might be TRBD1 (5 bases). V was shortened by 0 bases and J by 10 bases, with 8 bases between the two germline ends. This CDR3 has 13 amino acids. Germline CDR1 SGHNT, CDR2 YYREEE (reference sequence). The chain's CDR3 is CASSLVRGSPLHF. DNA of the CDR3: TGTGCCAGCAGCTTGGTCCGGGGGTCACCCCTCCACTTT.

The V gene is TRBV11-2, the J gene TRBJ1-1; D is possibly TRBD1 (5 bases). The V gene's germline CDR1 is SGHAT and CDR2 FQNNGV. The ends were cut back, 7 bases at V and 6 bases at J, with 15 bases in the middle. This CDR3 contains 13 residues. DNA for the CDR3: TGTGCCAGCACCCCCCCAGGGTACCCTGAAGCTTTCTTT. It translates to CASTPPGYPEAFF.

The gene calls are TRBV19 and TRBJ1-4; no clear D. Germline V lookup: CDR1 LNHDA, CDR2 SQIVND (reference sequence). Trimming removed 7 bases from V and 7 bases from J, with 22 bases in between. The CDR3 has 16 residues. The CDR3 region has the DNA TGTGCCAGTACGCTAGCCCTCCACGAGCCGGGTGAAAAACTGTTTTTT. Translation: CASTLALHEPGEKLFF.

This clone showed up just a few times. This chain links TRBV4-1 with TRBJ2-7; maybe TRBD1 (6 bases). The germline gives CDR1 MGHRA, CDR2 YSYEKL. This CDR3 has 15 amino acids. The germline V and J ends were trimmed by 4 bases and 3 bases, with 16 bases remaining between them. The CDR3 protein is CASSRRDRKNYEQYF. The DNA of the CDR3 is TGCGCCAGCAGCCGCCGAGACAGGAAGAACTACGAGCAGTACTTC.

The J gene is TRBJ2-7, the V gene TRBV6-4; TRBD2 matches 7 bases. CDR1 and CDR2 from the germline V gene are MRHNA and SNTAGT. The V gene end was trimmed by 2 bases and the J gene end by 4 bases; junction bases not matched to a gene: 20. CDR3 length equals 19 residues. The CDR3 region is CASSDRRGSGHPSWYEQYF. The CDR3 DNA reads as TGTGCCAGCAGTGACCGGAGGGGTAGCGGGCACCCCTCCTGGTACGAGCAGTACTTC.

As DNA, the CDR3 is TGTGCCAGCAGCTCCACCGGGACTAGCGCCGGCACAGATACGCAGTATTTT. Its translation: CASSSTGTSAGTDTQYF. J is TRBJ2-3 and V is TRBV7-6, with TRBD2 matching 10 bases. CDR1 is SGHVS, CDR2 FNYEAQ, per germline. The CDR3 spans 17 residues. J gave up 1 base and V 4 bases, and 8 bases lay outside the gene matches.

This chain links TRBV7-9 with TRBJ1-1; D gene uncertain. Looked up from germline, CDR1 is SEHNR and CDR2 is FQNEAQ (reference sequence). Trimming left V 4 bases short and J 1 base short, with 4 bases between. This CDR3 spans 12 amino acids. This chain's CDR3 is CASSWANTEAFF. CDR3 DNA sequence: TGTGCCAGCAGCTGGGCGAACACTGAAGCTTTCTTT.

The chain has TRBV4-1 and TRBJ1-3, with no clear D. The CDR3 spans 15 residues. Germline V lookup: CDR1 MGHRA, CDR2 YSYEKL. V dropped 5 bases and J dropped 1 base, with 12 bases sitting between them. CDR3 DNA: TGCGCCAGCAGCGGGCATAACTCTTCTGGAAACACCATATATTTT. It codes for CASSGHNSSGNTIYF.

V is TRBV2 and J is TRBJ2-1; D possibly corresponds to TRBD1 (5 bases). Trimming left V 6 bases short and J 2 bases short, with 17 bases between. This CDR3 has 16 residues. Per the germline V gene, CDR1 is SNHLY and CDR2 is FYNNEI. This CDR3 reads CASSSRKGNPYNEQFF. The CDR3 bases are TGTGCCAGCAGCTCACGAAAGGGGAACCCCTACAATGAGCAGTTCTTC.

This sequence joins TRBV27 and TRBJ2-2; D remains ambiguous. V lost 6 bases, J lost 2 bases, and 10 bases lay in between. CDR3 length: 14 residues. Germline CDR1 MNHEY, CDR2 SMNVEV (reference sequence). CDR3 amino acids: CASSIRLNTGELFF. The CDR3, as DNA: TGTGCCAGCAGCATTCGCCTAAACACCGGGGAGCTGTTTTTT.